This TCR beta chain came from a study of early T cells in non-severe SARS-CoV-2 infection. The study, taken as a whole, reports: Comparison of clonotypes with VDJdb favored anti-spike CD8 responses while missing private and CD4 specificities.

Unique molecular identifiers tagged individual cDNA molecules. TCRdb passed the 5' RACE reads through MiXCR, listing each CDR3 protein once. The repertoire holds roughly 53,000 distinct CDR3 sequences, with around 9.3% as singletons. This clonotype has at least ten counts. Its antigen remains unidentified. Trimming removed 2 bases from V and 2 bases from J; junction bases left unmatched: 4. The CDR3 loop spans 16 amino acids. The germline V gene encodes CDR1 SGDLS and CDR2 YYNGEE. Sequenced sample: whole blood. The chain has TRBV9 and TRBJ2-3; 11 bases fit TRBD2. This receptor was taken from an adult who was a healthcare worker with PCR-confirmed SARS-CoV-2 infection or an uninfected control (not recorded which). CDR3 loop: CASSVSSGGNTDTQYF. The CDR3 coding sequence is TGTGCCAGCAGCGTCTCTAGCGGGGGGAACACAGATACGCAGTATTTT.